These 21 T cell receptor beta chains were all obtained from the same sample, sequenced in a study of neurological immune-mediated disorders. TCRdb re-called the 5' RACE reads through MiXCR, storing one row per CDR3 protein. The sample has about 70,000 distinct CDR3 sequences; roughly 4.9% are singletons. The sample comprised PBMCs. The source of these receptors is a woman in her 70s with multiple sclerosis.

This clonotype showed up many times. The chain uses TRBV12-3 or TRBV12-4 and TRBJ2-3; D is possibly TRBD2 (5 bases). Trimming shortened V by 10 bases and J by 1 base, and 9 bases separated the two germline ends. The CDR3 covers 12 residues. CDR3 amino acids: CATEEGTDTQYF. The CDR3 coding sequence is TGTGCCACCGAGGAGGGCACAGATACGCAGTATTTT.

This clonotype was observed many times. The chain combines TRBV20-1 with TRBJ2-7, with 11 bases lining up with TRBD1. Trimming removed 7 bases from V and 6 bases from J; junction bases left unmatched: 8. The CDR3 is 13 residues long. Germline assignment: CDR1 DFQATT and CDR2 SNEGSKA (reference sequence). The CDR3 loop reads CSVGQGVTGEQYF. The CDR3 nucleotides are TGCAGTGTGGGACAGGGGGTGACCGGCGAGCAGTACTTC.

This clonotype was seen repeatedly, ten times or more. V is TRBV5-4 and J is TRBJ2-7; 8 positions agree with TRBD2. The CDR3 extends over 16 amino acids. With V trimmed by 0 bases and J by 2 bases, 7 bases remained unmatched. CDR1 is SGHNT, CDR2 YYREEE, per germline (reference sequence). Here the CDR3 reads CASSLAGRGTTYEQYF. DNA of the CDR3: TGTGCCAGCAGCTTGGCCGGGAGGGGGACAACCTACGAGCAGTACTTC.

At least ten counts were recorded for this clonotype. V is TRBV7-2 and J is TRBJ2-2, with 8 bases lining up with TRBD2. The CDR3 sequence is 13 residues long. Trimming cost V 5 bases and J 5 bases; bases outside gene matches: 1. Germline lookup yields CDR1 SGHTA and CDR2 FQGNSA. The CDR3 reads CASSRGGTGELFF. CDR3 nucleotide sequence: TGTGCCAGCAGCCGGGGGGGTACCGGGGAGCTGTTTTTT.

There are many counts of this clonotype. The chain links TRBV6-5 to TRBJ2-7, with D possibly matching TRBD2 (6 bases). The CDR3 has 12 residues. Germline assignment: CDR1 MNHEY and CDR2 SVGAGI. V lost 2 bases and J 6 bases, leaving 8 bases between the germline ends. The DNA of the CDR3 is TGTGCCAGCAGTTACATGCGGGGCGAGCAGTACTTC. It translates to CASSYMRGEQYF.

This clonotype has ten or more counts. The chain joins TRBV12-3 or TRBV12-4 to TRBJ2-1; no firm D call. Deletions cut 6 bases from V and 6 bases from J, with 21 bases between. The CDR3 is 16 amino acids. CDR3 region: CASRLGRRSVLNEQFF. The CDR3 nucleotides are TGTGCCAGCAGGCTCGGTCGACGGTCCGTCCTCAATGAGCAGTTCTTC.

The table lists this clonotype with many counts. The gene calls are TRBV5-1 and TRBJ1-6; TRBD1 agrees at 10 bases. V shed 4 bases, J shed 4 bases, and the junction held 5 bases outside the gene matches. Germline V CDR1 and CDR2: SGHRS, YFSETQ. This CDR3 region has 16 residues. CDR3 in DNA: TGCGCCAGCAGCCCAGGACAGGGGGTGTATAATTCACCCCTCCACTTT. Translation gives CASSPGQGVYNSPLHF.

This clonotype was detected many times. The CDR3 DNA is TGTGCCAGCAGCCAAGGTTGGAACAACCGCTACACCTTC. It encodes CASSQGWNNRYTF. J is TRBJ1-2 and V is TRBV14; D gene ambiguous. The ends were cut back, 1 base at V and 9 bases at J, with 12 bases in the middle. CDR1 and CDR2 from the germline V gene are SGHDN and FVKESK. The CDR3 runs to 13 residues.

This clonotype was found many times. The gene calls are TRBV15 and TRBJ2-1; D perhaps matches TRBD1 (5 bases). This CDR3 contains 16 residues. Looked up from germline, CDR1 is LNHNV and CDR2 is YYDKDF (reference sequence). Trimming took 4 bases from V and 0 from J, leaving 13 bases between them. The DNA for the CDR3 is TGTGCCACCAGCACCCCAAGGGGTGTCTCCTACAATGAGCAGTTCTTC. It translates to CATSTPRGVSYNEQFF.

Comment on this clonotype: A much larger clone is a single base away; this may be a read error. The chain joins TRBV20-1 to TRBJ2-2, with D tentatively TRBD2 (7 bases). In germline, CDR1 is DFQATT, CDR2 SNEGSKA (reference sequence). This CDR3 comprises 15 residues. The CDR3 loop reads CSARARGGATGALFF. CDR3 nucleotides: TGCAGTGCTAGAGCGAGGGGGGGAGCCACCGGGGCGCTGTTTTTT.

About this clonotype: This may come from a read error, since a much larger clone is one base off. V gene TRBV3-1 combines with J gene TRBJ2-3, with D perhaps TRBD1 (5 bases). Trimming stripped 5 bases from V and 1 base from J, with 13 bases between. The CDR3 length is 15 residues. Germline CDR1 and CDR2: LGHDT and YNNKEL (reference sequence). The CDR3, as DNA: TGTGCCAGCAGCACTAACAGGAGAGGCACAGATACGCAGTATTTT. Its protein is CASSTNRRGTDTQYF.

In its sample, this clonotype was seen a few times. The chain combines TRBV10-3 with TRBJ2-7; the match to TRBD2 covers 9 bases. V lost 0 bases and J lost 2; bases outside the gene matches: 5. There are 16 residues in the CDR3. Germline V gene lookup returns CDR1 ENHRY and CDR2 SYGVKD. CDR3 in amino acids: CAISESGSGSTYEQYF. The CDR3 DNA reads TGTGCCATCAGTGAGTCCGGTAGCGGGAGTACCTACGAGCAGTACTTC.

This clonotype has ten or more counts. This sequence joins TRBV21-1 and TRBJ2-1; the table's D call of TRBD1 was not tested on the DNA. TRBV21-1 is reported as a pseudogene. The CDR3 is 16 residues long. The CDR3 DNA follows: TGTGCCAGCAGCAATCCGGGGACAGGGTCCTACAATGAGCAGTTCTTC. Translation gives CASSNPGTGSYNEQFF.

This chain connects TRBV5-1 to TRBJ2-6; TRBD2 agrees at 8 bases. The ends lost 6 bases at V and 0 bases at J; junction bases unmatched: 14. Germline lookup yields CDR1 SGHRS and CDR2 YFSETQ. CDR3 length: 19 amino acids. The CDR3 protein is CASTIRGGPSSSGANVLTF. CDR3 DNA sequence: TGCGCCAGCACCATCCGGGGGGGACCTTCCTCCTCTGGGGCCAACGTCCTGACTTTC.

This clonotype has at least ten counts. The J gene is TRBJ1-2, the V gene TRBV20-1, with 8 bases matching TRBD1. Germline V gene data show CDR1 as DFQATT and CDR2 as SNEGSKA (reference sequence). The CDR3 extends over 12 amino acids. The trim removed 3 bases at V and 8 bases at J, leaving 5 bases unmatched. CDR3 DNA sequence: TGCAGTGCTAGGGGACAGGTCGAGGGCTACACCTTC. Residues: CSARGQVEGYTF.

The chain carries TRBV30 and TRBJ2-1; the match to TRBD2 covers 7 bases. The CDR3 totals 13 residues. Losses at the gene ends were 3 bases for V and 9 bases for J; bases not matched to a gene: 8. Germline assignment: CDR1 GTSNPN and CDR2 SVGIG (reference sequence). The CDR3, as DNA: TGTGCCTGGAGACCCCTGGGGGGGTCTGAGCAGTTCTTC. Protein product: CAWRPLGGSEQFF.

In its sample, this clonotype was seen many times. The CDR3 protein is CASSGSRTLNTGELFF. The CDR3 bases are TGTGCCAGCTCAGGGAGCCGGACATTGAACACCGGGGAGCTGTTTTTT. The V call is TRBV6-1, the J call TRBJ2-2; possibly TRBD1 or TRBD2 for D (5 bases each). Per the germline V gene, CDR1 is MNHNS and CDR2 is SASEGT. This CDR3 spans 16 amino acids. Trimming removed 8 bases from V and 1 base from J, with 17 bases in between.

This clonotype was observed many times. The chain uses TRBV9 and TRBJ2-6, with unresolved D. The CDR3 has 14 residues. From germline, CDR1 is SGDLS and CDR2 YYNGEE. The V gene lost 2 bases and the J gene lost 0 bases, with 3 bases spanning the gap. The CDR3 sequence: CASSVSSGANVLTF. The CDR3, as DNA: TGTGCCAGCAGCGTCTCCTCTGGGGCCAACGTCCTGACTTTC.

This clonotype was counted at least ten times. The V gene is TRBV29-1, the J gene TRBJ2-5, with a possible D match to TRBD1 (5 bases). Germline CDR1 reads SQVTM; CDR2 reads ANQGSEA. V lost 7 bases and J 5 bases, leaving 14 bases between the germline ends. This CDR3 region has 12 residues. This CDR3 reads CSGMDNRETQYF. DNA for the CDR3: TGCAGCGGCATGGACAACCGGGAGACCCAGTACTTC.

The sample holds many counts of this clonotype. This sequence joins TRBV7-6 and TRBJ2-2; 10 bases line up with TRBD2. V lost 2 bases, J lost 1 base, and 1 base stayed unmatched. The CDR3 totals 16 residues. Germline assignment: CDR1 SGHVS and CDR2 FNYEAQ. CDR3 sequence (DNA): TGTGCCAGCAGCTTAACTAGCGGGGTGAACACCGGGGAGCTGTTTTTT. Translation gives CASSLTSGVNTGELFF.

The table lists this clonotype with many counts. CDR3 in amino acids: CASTDSGQFTNYGYTF. The CDR3 region has the DNA TGTGCCAGCACCGACTCTGGACAGTTCACTAACTATGGCTACACCTTC. The rearrangement uses TRBV6-2 or TRBV6-3 and TRBJ1-2, with TRBD1 as a possible D gene (6 bases). Germline V gene sequence: CDR1 MNHEY, CDR2 SVGEGT. Deletions cut 7 bases from V and 0 bases from J, with 18 bases between. This CDR3 comprises 16 residues.